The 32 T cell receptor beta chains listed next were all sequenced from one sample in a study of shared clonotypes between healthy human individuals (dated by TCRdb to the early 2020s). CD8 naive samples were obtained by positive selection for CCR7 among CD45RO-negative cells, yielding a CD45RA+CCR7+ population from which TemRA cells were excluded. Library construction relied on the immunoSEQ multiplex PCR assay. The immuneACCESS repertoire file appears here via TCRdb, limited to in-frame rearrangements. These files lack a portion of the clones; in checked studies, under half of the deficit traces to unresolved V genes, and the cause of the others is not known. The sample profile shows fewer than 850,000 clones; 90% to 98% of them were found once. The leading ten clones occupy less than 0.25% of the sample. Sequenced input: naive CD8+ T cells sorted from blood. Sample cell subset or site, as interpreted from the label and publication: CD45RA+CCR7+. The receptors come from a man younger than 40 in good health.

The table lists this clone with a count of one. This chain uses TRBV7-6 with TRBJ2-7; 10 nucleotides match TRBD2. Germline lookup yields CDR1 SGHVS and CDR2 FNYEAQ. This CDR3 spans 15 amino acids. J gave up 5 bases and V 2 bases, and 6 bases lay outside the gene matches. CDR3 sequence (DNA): TGTGCCAGCAGCTTACGTCTAGCGGGAGTTCACGAGCAGTACTTC. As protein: CASSLRLAGVHEQYF.

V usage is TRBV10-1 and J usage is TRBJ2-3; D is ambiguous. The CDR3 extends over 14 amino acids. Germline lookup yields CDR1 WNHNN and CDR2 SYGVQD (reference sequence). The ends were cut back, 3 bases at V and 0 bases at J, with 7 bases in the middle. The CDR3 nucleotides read TGCGCCAGCAGTGAAGGCCCTAGCACAGATACGCAGTATTTT. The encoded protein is CASSEGPSTDTQYF.

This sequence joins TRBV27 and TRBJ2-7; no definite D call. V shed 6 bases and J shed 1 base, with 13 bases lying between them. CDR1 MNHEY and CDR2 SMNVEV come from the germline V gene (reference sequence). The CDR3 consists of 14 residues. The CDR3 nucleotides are TGTGCCAGCAGACGCCTAGAGAGTTCCTACGAGCAGTACTTC. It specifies CASRRLESSYEQYF.

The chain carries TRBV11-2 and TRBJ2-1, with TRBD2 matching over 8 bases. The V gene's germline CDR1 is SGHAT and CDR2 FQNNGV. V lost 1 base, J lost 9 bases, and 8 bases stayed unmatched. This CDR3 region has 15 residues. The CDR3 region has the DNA TGTGCCAGCAGCTTAGCTACGGGAGGGCCGGTTGAGCAGTTCTTC. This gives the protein CASSLATGGPVEQFF.

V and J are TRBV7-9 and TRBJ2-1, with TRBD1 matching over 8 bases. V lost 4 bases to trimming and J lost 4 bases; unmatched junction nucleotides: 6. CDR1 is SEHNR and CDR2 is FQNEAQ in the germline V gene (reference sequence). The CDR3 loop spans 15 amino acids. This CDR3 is CASSSDRGHYNEQFF. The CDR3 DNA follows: TGTGCCAGCAGCTCCGACAGGGGTCATTACAATGAGCAGTTCTTC.

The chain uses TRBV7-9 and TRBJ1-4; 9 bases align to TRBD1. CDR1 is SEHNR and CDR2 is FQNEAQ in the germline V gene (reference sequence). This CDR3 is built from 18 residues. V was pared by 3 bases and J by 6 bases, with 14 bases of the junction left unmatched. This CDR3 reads CASSFPRGDRAYYEKLFF. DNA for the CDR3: TGTGCCAGCAGCTTCCCACGCGGGGACAGGGCGTACTATGAAAAACTGTTTTTT. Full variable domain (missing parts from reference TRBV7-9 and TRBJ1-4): DTGVSQNPRHKITKRGQNVTFRCDPISEHNRLYWYRQTLGQGPEFLTYFQNEAQLEKSRLLSDRFSAERPKGSFSTLEIQRTEQGDSAMYLCASSFPRGDRAYYEKLFFGSGTQLSVL.

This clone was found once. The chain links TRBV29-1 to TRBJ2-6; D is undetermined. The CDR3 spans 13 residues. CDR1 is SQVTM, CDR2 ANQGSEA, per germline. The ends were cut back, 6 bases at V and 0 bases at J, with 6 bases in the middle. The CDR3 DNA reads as TGCAGCGTCCAGAGCTCTGGGGCCAACGTCCTGACTTTC. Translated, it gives CSVQSSGANVLTF.

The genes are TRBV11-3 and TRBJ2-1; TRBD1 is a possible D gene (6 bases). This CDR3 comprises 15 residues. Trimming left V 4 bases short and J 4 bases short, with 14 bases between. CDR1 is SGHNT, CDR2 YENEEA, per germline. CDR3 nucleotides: TGTGCCAGCAGCTCAAAGCAACAGGGATACAATGAGCAGTTCTTC. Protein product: CASSSKQQGYNEQFF.

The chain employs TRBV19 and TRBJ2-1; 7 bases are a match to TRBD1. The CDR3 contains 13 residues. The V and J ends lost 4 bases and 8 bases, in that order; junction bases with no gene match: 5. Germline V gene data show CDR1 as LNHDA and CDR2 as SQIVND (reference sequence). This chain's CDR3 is CASSKNQGDEQFF. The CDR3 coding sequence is TGTGCCAGTAGTAAAAACCAGGGGGATGAGCAGTTCTTC.

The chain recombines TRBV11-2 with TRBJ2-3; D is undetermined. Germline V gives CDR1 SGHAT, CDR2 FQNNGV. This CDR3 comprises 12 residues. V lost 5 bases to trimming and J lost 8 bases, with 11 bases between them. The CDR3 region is CASSPTMGTQYF. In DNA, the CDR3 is TGTGCCAGCAGCCCAACGATGGGTACGCAGTATTTT.

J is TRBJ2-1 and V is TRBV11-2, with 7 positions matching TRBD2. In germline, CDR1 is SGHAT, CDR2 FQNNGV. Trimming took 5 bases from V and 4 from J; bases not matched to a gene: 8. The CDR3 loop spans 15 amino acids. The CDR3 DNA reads TGTGCCAGCAGCCCACGGGTAGCGGGTTACAATGAGCAGTTCTTC. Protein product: CASSPRVAGYNEQFF.

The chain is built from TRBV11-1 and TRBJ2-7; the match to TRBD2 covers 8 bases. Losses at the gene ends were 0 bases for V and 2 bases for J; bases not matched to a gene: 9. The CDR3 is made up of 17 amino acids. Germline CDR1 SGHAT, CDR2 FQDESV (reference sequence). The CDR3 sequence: CASSLASGAGVTYEQYF. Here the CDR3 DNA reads TGTGCCAGCAGCTTAGCCTCTGGAGCGGGAGTGACCTACGAGCAGTACTTC.

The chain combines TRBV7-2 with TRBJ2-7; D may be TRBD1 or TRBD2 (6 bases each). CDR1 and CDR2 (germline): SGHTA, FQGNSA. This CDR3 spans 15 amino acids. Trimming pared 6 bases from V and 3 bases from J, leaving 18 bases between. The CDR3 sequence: CASSHTHGGHYEQYF. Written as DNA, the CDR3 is TGTGCCAGCAGTCATACCCATGGGGGGCACTACGAGCAGTACTTC.

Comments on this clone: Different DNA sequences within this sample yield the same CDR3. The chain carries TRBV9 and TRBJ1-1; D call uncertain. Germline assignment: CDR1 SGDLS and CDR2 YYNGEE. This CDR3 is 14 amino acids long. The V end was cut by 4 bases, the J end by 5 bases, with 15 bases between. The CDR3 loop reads CASSPRPGSTEAFF. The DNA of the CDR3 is TGTGCCAGCAGCCCCCGACCGGGTTCTACTGAAGCTTTCTTT.

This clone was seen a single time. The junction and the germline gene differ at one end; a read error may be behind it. The CDR3 DNA reads as TGTGCCAGCAGCGTGTTGACAGGGCGGTTCTTC. This encodes CASSVLTGRFF. The chain is built from TRBV9 and TRBJ1-2, with 7 bases aligning to TRBD1. The germline V gene encodes CDR1 SGDLS and CDR2 YYNGEE. The CDR3 is 11 residues long. The full variable domain, rest sourced from reference TRBV9 and TRBJ1-2, is DSGVTQTPKHLITATGQRVTLRCSPRSGDLSVYWYQQSLDQGLQFLIQYYNGEERAKGNILERFSAQQFPDLHSELNLSSLELGDSALYFCASSVLTGRFFGSGTRLTVV.

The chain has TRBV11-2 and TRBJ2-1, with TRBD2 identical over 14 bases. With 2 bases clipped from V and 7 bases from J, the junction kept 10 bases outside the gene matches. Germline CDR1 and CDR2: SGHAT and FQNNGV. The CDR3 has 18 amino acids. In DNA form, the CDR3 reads TGTGCCAGCAGCTTACTTTCGGGACTAGCGGGGGTGGGGAATGAGCAGTTCTTC. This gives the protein CASSLLSGLAGVGNEQFF.

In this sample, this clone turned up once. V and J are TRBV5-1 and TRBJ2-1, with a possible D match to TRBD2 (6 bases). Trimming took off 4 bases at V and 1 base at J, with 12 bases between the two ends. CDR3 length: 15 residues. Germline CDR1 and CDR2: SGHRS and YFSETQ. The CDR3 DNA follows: TGCGCCAGCAGCCCCGGGCGGGAATCCTACAATGAGCAGTTCTTC. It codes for CASSPGRESYNEQFF.

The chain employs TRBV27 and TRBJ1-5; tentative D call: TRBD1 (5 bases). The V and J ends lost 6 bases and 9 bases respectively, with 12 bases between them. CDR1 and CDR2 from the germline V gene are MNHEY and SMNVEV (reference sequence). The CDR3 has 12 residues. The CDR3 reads CASSNGGVPQHF. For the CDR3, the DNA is TGTGCCAGCAGCAATGGGGGGGTGCCCCAGCATTTT.

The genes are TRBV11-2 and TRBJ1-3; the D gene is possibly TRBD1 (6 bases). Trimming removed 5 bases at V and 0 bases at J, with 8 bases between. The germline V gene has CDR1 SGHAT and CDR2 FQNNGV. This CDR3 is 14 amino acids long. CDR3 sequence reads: CASSRGISGNTIYF. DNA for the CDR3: TGTGCCAGCAGCAGGGGGATCTCTGGAAACACCATATATTTT.

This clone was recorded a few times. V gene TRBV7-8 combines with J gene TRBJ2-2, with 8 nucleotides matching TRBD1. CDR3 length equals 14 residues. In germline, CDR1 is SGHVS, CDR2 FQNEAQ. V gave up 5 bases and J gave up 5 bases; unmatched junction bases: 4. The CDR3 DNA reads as TGTGCCAGCAGCCTGAGACAGGGGACCGGGGAGCTGTTTTTT. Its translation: CASSLRQGTGELFF.

The CDR3 reads CASRPRTSNQPQHF. DNA for the CDR3: TGTGCCAGCAGGCCACGGACGAGCAATCAGCCCCAGCATTTT. The chain uses TRBV28 and TRBJ1-5; the D is unclear. Per the germline V gene, CDR1 is MDHEN and CDR2 is SYDVKM. The CDR3 has 14 amino acids. Trimming pared 6 bases from V and 1 base from J, leaving 10 bases between.

CDR3 in amino acids: CASSQDPHVISYEQYF. The CDR3 bases are TGCGCCAGCAGCCAAGACCCACACGTTATCTCCTACGAGCAGTACTTC. V and J are TRBV4-1 and TRBJ2-7; D uncertain. V lost 0 bases to trimming and J lost 0 bases, with 12 bases between them. CDR1 MGHRA and CDR2 YSYEKL come from the germline V gene. The CDR3 extends over 16 amino acids.

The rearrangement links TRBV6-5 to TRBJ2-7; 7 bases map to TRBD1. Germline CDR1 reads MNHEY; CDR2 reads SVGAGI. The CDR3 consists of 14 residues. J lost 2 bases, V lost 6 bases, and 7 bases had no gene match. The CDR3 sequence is CASRPRGIAYEQYF. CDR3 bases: TGTGCCAGCAGGCCCAGGGGGATCGCCTACGAGCAGTACTTC.

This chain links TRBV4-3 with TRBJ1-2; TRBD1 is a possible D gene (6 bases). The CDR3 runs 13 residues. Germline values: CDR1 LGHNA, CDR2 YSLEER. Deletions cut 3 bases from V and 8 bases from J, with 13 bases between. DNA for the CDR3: TGCGCCAGCAGCCAGGGCAGGGGCGGCGGCTACACCTTC. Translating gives CASSQGRGGGYTF.

The CDR3 bases are TGCAGCGTAATGGGACAGAGGTTGGAGACCCAGTACTTC. Its translation: CSVMGQRLETQYF. V and J are TRBV29-1 and TRBJ2-5; TRBD1 agrees at 7 bases. CDR1 is SQVTM and CDR2 is ANQGSEA in the germline V gene. The CDR3 spans 13 residues. The V and J ends lost 6 bases and 5 bases, in that order; junction bases with no gene match: 9.

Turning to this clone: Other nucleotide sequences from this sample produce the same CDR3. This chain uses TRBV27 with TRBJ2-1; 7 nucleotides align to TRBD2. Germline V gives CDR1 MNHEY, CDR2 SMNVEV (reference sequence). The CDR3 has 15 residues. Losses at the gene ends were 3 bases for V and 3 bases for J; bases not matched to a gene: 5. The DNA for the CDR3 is TGTGCCAGCAGTTTGTTAGCGGGCAGCTACAATGAGCAGTTCTTC. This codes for CASSLLAGSYNEQFF.

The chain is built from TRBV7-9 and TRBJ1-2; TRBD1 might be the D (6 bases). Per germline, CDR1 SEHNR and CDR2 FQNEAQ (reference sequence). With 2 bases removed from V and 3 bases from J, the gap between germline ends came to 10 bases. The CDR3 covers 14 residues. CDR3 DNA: TGTGCCAGCAGCTTAACCACAGGGTACTATGGCTACACCTTC. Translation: CASSLTTGYYGYTF.

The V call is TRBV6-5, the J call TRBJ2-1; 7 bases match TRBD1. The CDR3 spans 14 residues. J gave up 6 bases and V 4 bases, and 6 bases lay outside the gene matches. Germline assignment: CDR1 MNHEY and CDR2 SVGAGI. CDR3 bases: TGTGCCAGCAGTTCATCGACAGGGCGCAATGAGCAGTTCTTC. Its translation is CASSSSTGRNEQFF.

The CDR3 DNA reads as TGTGCCAGTAGTATGATCCAGGGAGGTTTCTACGAGCAGTACTTC. Residues: CASSMIQGGFYEQYF. The chain links TRBV19 to TRBJ2-7; tentative D call: TRBD2 (6 bases). V lost 3 bases and J 3 bases, leaving 15 bases between the germline ends. The CDR3 has 15 amino acids. Germline V gene sequence: CDR1 LNHDA, CDR2 SQIVND (reference sequence). Supplemented by reference TRBV19 and TRBJ2-7, the full variable domain reads DGGITQSPKYLFRKEGQNVTLSCEQNLNHDAMYWYRQDPGQGLRLIYYSQIVNDFQKGDIAEGYSVSREKKESFPLTVTSAQKNPTAFYLCASSMIQGGFYEQYFGPGTRLTVT.

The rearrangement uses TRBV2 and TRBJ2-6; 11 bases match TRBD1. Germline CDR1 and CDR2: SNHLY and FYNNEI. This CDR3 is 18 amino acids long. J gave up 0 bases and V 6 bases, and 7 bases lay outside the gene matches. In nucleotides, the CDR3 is TGTGCCAGCAGAACCGGGACAGGGGGGGTCTCTGGGGCCAACGTCCTGACTTTC. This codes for CASRTGTGGVSGANVLTF.

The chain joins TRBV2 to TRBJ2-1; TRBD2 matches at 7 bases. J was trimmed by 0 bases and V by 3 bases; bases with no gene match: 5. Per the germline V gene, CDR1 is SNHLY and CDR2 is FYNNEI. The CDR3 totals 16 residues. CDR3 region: CASSDWGGSSYNEQFF. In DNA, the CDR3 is TGTGCCAGCAGTGACTGGGGGGGTTCCTCCTACAATGAGCAGTTCTTC.

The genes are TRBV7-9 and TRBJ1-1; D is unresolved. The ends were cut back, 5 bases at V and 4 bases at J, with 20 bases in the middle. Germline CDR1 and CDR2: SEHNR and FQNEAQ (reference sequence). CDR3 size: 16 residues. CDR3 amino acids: CASSPPLGRAGTEAFF. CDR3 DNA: TGTGCCAGCAGCCCCCCTTTGGGCCGGGCGGGCACTGAAGCTTTCTTT.